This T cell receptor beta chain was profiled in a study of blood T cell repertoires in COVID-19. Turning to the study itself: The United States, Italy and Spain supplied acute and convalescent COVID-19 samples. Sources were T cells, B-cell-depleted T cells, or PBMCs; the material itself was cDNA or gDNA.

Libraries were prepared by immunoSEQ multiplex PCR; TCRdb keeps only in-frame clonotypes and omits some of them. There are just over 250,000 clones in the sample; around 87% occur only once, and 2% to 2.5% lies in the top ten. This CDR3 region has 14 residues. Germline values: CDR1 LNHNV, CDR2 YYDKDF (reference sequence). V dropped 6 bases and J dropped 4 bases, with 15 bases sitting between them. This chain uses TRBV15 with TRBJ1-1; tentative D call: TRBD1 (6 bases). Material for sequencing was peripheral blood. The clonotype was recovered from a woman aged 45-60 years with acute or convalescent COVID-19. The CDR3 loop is CATSVQGLGTEAFF. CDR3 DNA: TGTGCCACCAGTGTGCAGGGGTTGGGCACTGAAGCTTTCTTT.